Listed below are T cell receptor beta chains from one sample, sequenced in a study of shared clonotypes between healthy human individuals. The repertoire was sequenced with immunoSEQ multiplex PCR; TCRdb's copy has only in-frame clones and lacks some. Among approximately 1.5 million clones listed, approximately 98% were seen once. The sample taken for sequencing was naive CD4+ T cells sorted from blood. These receptors all come from a man in his thirties or forties in good health. Both conserved end residues are part of each CDR3. Each record gives: D gene, V gene, clone size, J gene, CDR3 protein, CDR3 DNA. The D gene is left open where the match is weak. Expanded clones are given a class, and other clones once, few, many or no size at all.

>.|TRBV7-3|.|TRBJ2-1
CASSLHREKDEQFF
TGTGCCAGCAGCTTACACAGGGAAAAGGATGAGCAGTTCTTC
>.|TRBV4-3|once|TRBJ1-1
CASSQAITAEAFF
TGCGCCAGCAGCCAAGCAATAACGGCTGAAGCTTTCTTT
>.|TRBV29-1|once|TRBJ1-4
CSGCREGDEKLFF
TGCAGCGGATGCCGGGAAGGAGATGAAAAACTGTTTTTT
>.|TRBV11-2|.|TRBJ1-4
CASSLRVSSTNEKLFF
TGTGCCAGCAGCTTACGGGTTTCGTCAACTAATGAAAAACTGTTTTTT
>.|TRBV6-1|.|TRBJ2-4
CASSVQGINIQYF
TGTGCCAGCAGTGTCCAGGGGATTAACATTCAGTACTTC
>.|TRBV6-1|.|TRBJ2-3
CASTVLGTDTQYF
TGTGCCAGCACCGTGTTGGGCACAGATACGCAGTATTTT
>TRBD1|TRBV6-6|.|TRBJ1-1
CASSATGVSTEAFF
TGTGCCAGCAGTGCGACAGGGGTGAGCACTGAAGCTTTCTTT
>TRBD1|TRBV5-6|.|TRBJ1-4
CASSPRGRNEKLFF
TGTGCCAGCAGCCCTAGGGGGCGGAATGAAAAACTGTTTTTT
>.|TRBV10-1|.|TRBJ2-7
CASSTGLSNEQYF
TGCGCCAGCAGTACCGGGCTCTCTAACGAGCAGTACTTC
>.|TRBV5-4|.|TRBJ2-3
CASRPWRGETTDTQYF
TGTGCCAGCAGACCTTGGAGGGGTGAAACCACAGATACGCAGTATTTT
>TRBD2|TRBV27|.|TRBJ2-2
CASSPGTRVTGELFF
TGTGCCAGCAGCCCCGGGACTAGGGTCACCGGGGAGCTGTTTTTT
>.|TRBV28|.|TRBJ1-2
CASRTPGPPANYGYTF
TGTGCCAGCCGAACCCCAGGGCCACCGGCTAACTATGGCTACACCTTC
>TRBD2|TRBV7-6|.|TRBJ2-5
CASSSTPGLEETQYF
TGTGCCAGCAGCTCAACACCGGGACTAGAGGAGACCCAGTACTTC
>.|TRBV18|.|TRBJ2-7
CASSPGRGQTYEQYF
TGTGCCAGCTCACCAGGAAGGGGACAAACCTACGAGCAGTACTTC
>TRBD2|TRBV7-9|once|TRBJ2-1
CASSRGSGSFNEQFF
TGTGCCAGCAGCCGTGGTAGCGGGAGCTTTAATGAGCAGTTCTTC
>TRBD2|TRBV4-2|.|TRBJ2-3
CASSQRDLGTSVTDTQYF
TGTGCCAGCAGCCAAAGGGACCTAGGGACTAGCGTCACAGATACGCAGTATTTT
>.|TRBV10-2|.|TRBJ1-2
CASSEAGRTGYTF
TGCGCCAGCAGTGAGGCAGGGCGGACGGGCTACACCTTC